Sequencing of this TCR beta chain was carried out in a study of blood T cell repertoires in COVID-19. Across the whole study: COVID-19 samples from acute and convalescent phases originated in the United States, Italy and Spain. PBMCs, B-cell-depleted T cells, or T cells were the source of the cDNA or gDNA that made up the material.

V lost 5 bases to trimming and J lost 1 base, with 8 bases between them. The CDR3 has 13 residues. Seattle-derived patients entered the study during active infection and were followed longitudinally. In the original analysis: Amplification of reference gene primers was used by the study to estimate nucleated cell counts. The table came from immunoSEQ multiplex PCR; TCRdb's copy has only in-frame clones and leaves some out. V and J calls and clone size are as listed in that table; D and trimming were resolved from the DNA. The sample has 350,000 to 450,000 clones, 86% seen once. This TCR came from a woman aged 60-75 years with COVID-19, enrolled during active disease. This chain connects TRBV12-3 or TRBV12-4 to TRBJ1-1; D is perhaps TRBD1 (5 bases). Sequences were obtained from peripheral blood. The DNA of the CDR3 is TGTGCCAGCAGTCAAGGACAGAACACTGAAGCTTTCTTT. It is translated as CASSQGQNTEAFF.